Listed below are T cell receptor beta chains from one sample, sequenced in a study of T cell changes during pregnancy in multiple sclerosis. The data were produced by immunoSEQ multiplex PCR, yet TCRdb's version contains in-frame clones alone and is incomplete. The table lists about 68,000 clones, about 89% of them singletons. The specimen comprised peripheral blood, sampled in the second trimester of pregnancy. The receptors originated from a female donor with multiple sclerosis, enrolled in a pregnancy study. Each CDR3 is given with its conserved first and last residue. The order of the fields is J gene, V gene, clone size, D gene, CDR3 DNA, CDR3 protein. A D gene is named only where the DNA matches it firmly. The size field is filled for only some rows; it gives once, few, many or a size class.

TRBJ2-2 | TRBV19 | NA | NA | TGTGCCAGTAGTAATCAGATGAACACCGGGGAGCTGTTTTTT | CASSNQMNTGELFF
TRBJ2-7 | TRBV5-4 | NA | NA | TGTGCCAGCAGCTCTTCGACAGGTCAGAGCGGCGAGCAGTACTTC | CASSSSTGQSGEQYF
TRBJ2-5 | TRBV7-2 | once | NA | TGTGCCAGCAGCCGGGACCGGGAGGAGACCCAGTACTTC | CASSRDREETQYF
TRBJ2-5 | TRBV18 | NA | NA | TGTGCCAGCTCACCGACGGGTCCCTTGGGTAACCAAGAGACCCAGTACTTC | CASSPTGPLGNQETQYF
TRBJ1-3 | TRBV6-5 | NA | NA | TGTGCCAGCAGTTACTCACAGGGAGCCGGAAACACCATATATTTT | CASSYSQGAGNTIYF
TRBJ1-2 | TRBV29-1 | NA | TRBD1 | TGCAGCGTTGATGCAGGGGGCAATGGCTACACCTTC | CSVDAGGNGYTF
TRBJ1-2 | TRBV4-2 | NA | NA | TGTGCCAGCAGCCAAGGGCAGGGATATGGCTACACCTTC | CASSQGQGYGYTF
TRBJ1-6 | TRBV19 | NA | TRBD1 | TGTGCCAGTACCAACCTGATCAGGGGGAGCGATTCACCCCTCCACTTT | CASTNLIRGSDSPLHF
TRBJ2-3 | TRBV7-9 | NA | TRBD2 | TGTGCCAGCAGCTTAGCCGGGCTAGCGGGGCCCAGGGTCACGCAGTATTTT | CASSLAGLAGPRVTQYF
TRBJ2-5 | TRBV1 | NA | NA | TGCACCAGCAGCCAAGGCGGGGTCCCCCCGGTTTCGGCAGAGACCCAGTACTTC | CTSSQGGVPPVSAETQYF
TRBJ1-5 | TRBV5-6 | NA | TRBD1 | TGTGCCAGCAGCTCTCAGGGGGCGCGGCAGCCCCAGCATTTT | CASSSQGARQPQHF